This T cell receptor (beta chain) was recovered during a study of CD8 T cells in ankylosing spondylitis. Study findings and constraints: Disease-associated clones were reportedly significantly overrepresented in matched ankylosing spondylitis synovial fluid. Certain motif variants had earlier been reported in reactive arthritis synovial fluid and blood. Disease-linked clones proved CD8+ and comparatively uncommon in peripheral blood.

The CDR3 length is 15 residues. Looked up from germline, CDR1 is SGDLS and CDR2 is YYNGEE. Trimming took 0 bases from V and 7 from J; bases not matched to a gene: 3. This clonotype has a handful of counts. Its specificity is not known. Preparation of TCR beta libraries was done by quantitative 5'-RACE with molecular barcodes. TCRdb re-called the 5' RACE reads through MiXCR, storing one row per CDR3 protein. The sample shows around 30,000 distinct CDR3 sequences, 5.3% of them seen only once. The chain recombines TRBV9 with TRBJ2-1; 11 bases line up with TRBD2. This TCR was sampled from a female donor with ankylosing spondylitis or in good health (not recorded which). The sequenced sample was blood, either unsorted or a sorted T cell fraction (not recorded which). The CDR3 here is CASSVASGGSNEQFF. As DNA, the CDR3 is TGTGCCAGCAGCGTAGCTAGCGGGGGGAGTAATGAGCAGTTCTTC. The full variable domain, rest sourced from reference TRBV9 and TRBJ2-1, is DSGVTQTPKHLITATGQRVTLRCSPRSGDLSVYWYQQSLDQGLQFLIQYYNGEERAKGNILERFSAQQFPDLHSELNLSSLELGDSALYFCASSVASGGSNEQFFGPGTRLTVL.